This entry describes one TCR beta chain. At least ten counts were recorded for this clone. The clone's antigen remains unknown. Per-base quality was not reported, and no clone a single base away is much larger than it. CDR1 and CDR2 are read off the germline V gene as SGHNT and YENEEA. Counted from cysteine to phenylalanine, this CDR3 has 14 amino acids. The entry retains the CDR3 DNA only, 42 bases that are in frame from base 1. The junction carries 7 bases between V and J, which are trimmed by 4 bases and 0 bases respectively. According to the study, the label for this sample's treatment or condition signals: randomized to nivolumab then ipilimumab (arm A) or the reverse (arm B). No trial patient had received prior DNA-damaging chemotherapy. CheckMate 064, a randomized, open-label phase II trial of sequential checkpoint blockade, was the source of the samples, all of which came from patients with melanoma. Genomic DNA from formalin-fixed paraffin-embedded (FFPE) tissue samples served as the input for tumor TCR sequencing.

The record originates from a study of sequential checkpoint blockade in melanoma (dated by TCRdb to about 2019). Regarding the research as a whole: Using 1:1 randomization, the trial assigned patients either to first-line nivolumab followed by ipilimumab (arm A) or to ipilimumab followed by nivolumab (arm B). Maintenance nivolumab came after each of the two trial sequences. DNA from about 90 melanoma tumor samples collected before treatment underwent TCRbeta immunosequencing. For approximately 20 patients, matched tumor biopsies were obtained before treatment and at week 13, following single-agent nivolumab (arm A) or ipilimumab (arm B). About 83% of the matched pre- and post-treatment tumor biopsy pairs came from the same lesion.

TCRbeta CDR3 regions were immunosequenced from genomic DNA with the immunoSEQ Assay. Before high-throughput sequencing, the genomic DNA was amplified using bias-controlled multiplex PCR. The study's processing was this. To quantify the absolute abundance of each unique TCRbeta CDR3 region, the sequences were collapsed and filtered. Clonality, defined as 1 minus Pielou's evenness, was calculated using productive rearrangements only. Tumor T-cell fraction was computed by normalizing TCRbeta template counts to usable DNA, estimated from several housekeeping genes. A previously published method was used to identify clones whose frequencies were significantly greater in on-treatment samples than in baseline samples. TCRdb carries this immuneACCESS record with in-frame sequences only. Its versions omit some clonotypes, under half of them owing to an unresolved V gene in the studies checked, with the rest unexplained. The V and J calls and clone size were taken over from that table, and D and trimming were inferred from the DNA. Counted in this sample were more than 10,000 clones; about 26% of them appeared once. Approximately 24% of the sample is taken by the ten largest.

Study-level results and caveats: Tumor T-cell fraction and clonality were found to correlate with PD-L1 staining and CD8+ T-cell counts but not with mutational load. Patients with increases in tumor T-cell fraction and clonality by week 13 were approximately 30 times more likely to achieve clinical benefit. Among patients in the nivolumab-first arm (arm A), tumor TIL clonality before treatment was associated with response (P = .04). Small sample sizes and reduced statistical power limited the analyses of tumor T-cell fraction within each arm. The model for predicting response that combines TCR metrics with mutation burden needs to be validated in larger, independent patient cohorts.

This TCR came from a human donor with melanoma. The specimen was tumor tissue (inferred from file names), collected from a patient given nivolumab and ipilimumab in sequence. The sequence links TRBV11-3 to TRBJ1-5; the D gene is perhaps TRBD1, on 5 matching bases. At the DNA level, the sequence is TGTGCCAGCAGCTGGACAAGTAGCAATCAGCCCCAGCATTTT. Translated, it reads CASSWTSSNQPQHF.